This TCR beta chain was found in a study of somatic mutations in cytotoxic T cells in rheumatoid arthritis. CDR1 is SGHDT and CDR2 is YYEEEE in the germline V gene. The CDR3 covers 16 residues. The ends lost 4 bases at V and 0 bases at J; junction bases unmatched: 7. Study-wide results and limits: For patients with rheumatoid arthritis, CD8+ clonality went up with age, while healthy controls showed no such change.

Flow cytometry was used to check the purity of CD4+ and CD8+ cells, which had been isolated by positive magnetic bead selection. As regards this clone: The target antigen is unknown.

Sequencing was performed with immunoSEQ multiplex PCR; in TCRdb, only in-frame clones are kept and a portion is missing. The sample has some 20,000 clones; about 86% are singletons. The specimen was CD8+ T cells sorted from blood. The TCR was taken from a woman aged 45-60 years in good health. The J gene is TRBJ2-1, the V gene TRBV5-6; 7 nucleotides match TRBD1. CDR3: CASSGDSTSSYNEQFF. Here the CDR3 DNA reads TGTGCCAGCAGCGGGGACAGCACTAGCTCCTACAATGAGCAGTTCTTC.